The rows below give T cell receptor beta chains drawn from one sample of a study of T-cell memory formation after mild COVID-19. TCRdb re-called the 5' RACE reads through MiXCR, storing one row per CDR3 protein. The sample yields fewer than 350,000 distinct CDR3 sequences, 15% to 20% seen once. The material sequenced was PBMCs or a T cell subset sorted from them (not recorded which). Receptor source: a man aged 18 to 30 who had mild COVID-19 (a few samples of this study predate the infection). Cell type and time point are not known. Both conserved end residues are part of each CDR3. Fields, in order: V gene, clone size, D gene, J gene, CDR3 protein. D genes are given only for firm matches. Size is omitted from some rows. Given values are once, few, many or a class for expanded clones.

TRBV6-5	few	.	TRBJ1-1	CASIRGRGYTEAFF
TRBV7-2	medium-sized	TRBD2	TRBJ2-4	CASSRDYGAKNIQYF
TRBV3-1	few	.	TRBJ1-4	CASSQDWGRHEKLFF
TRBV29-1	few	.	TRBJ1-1	CSVVVGETEAFF
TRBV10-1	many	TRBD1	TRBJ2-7	CASSGAGGEQYF
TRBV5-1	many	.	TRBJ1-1	CASSIGTEAFF
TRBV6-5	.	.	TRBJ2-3	CASSYSVAVTDTQYF
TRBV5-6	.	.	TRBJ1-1	CASSFRRGGRNTEAFF
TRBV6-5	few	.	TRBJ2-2	CASSFLGPPDTGELFF
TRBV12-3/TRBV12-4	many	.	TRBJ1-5	CASMSNQPQHF
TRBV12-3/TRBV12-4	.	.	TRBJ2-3	CASSLAGGRSTQYF
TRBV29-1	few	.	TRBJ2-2	CSYRKSLTGELFF
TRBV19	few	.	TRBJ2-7	CASSIGAGGYEQYF
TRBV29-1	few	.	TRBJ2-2	CSGGGNGELFF
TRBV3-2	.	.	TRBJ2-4	CASRPKLAASKNIQYF
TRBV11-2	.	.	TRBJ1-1	CASSLAADTEAFF
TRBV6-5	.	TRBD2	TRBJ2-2	CASRRMGGVHGELFF
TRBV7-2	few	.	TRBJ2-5	CASSSSRGETQYF
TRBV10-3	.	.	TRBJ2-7	CAISEGGYEQYF
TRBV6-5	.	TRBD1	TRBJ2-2	CASSLTGALLTGELFF
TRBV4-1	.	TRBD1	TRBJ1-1	CASRGQGAYTEAFF
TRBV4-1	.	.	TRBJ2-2	CASSQDLGTLTGELFF
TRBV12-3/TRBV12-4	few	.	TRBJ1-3	CASSETESSGNTIYF
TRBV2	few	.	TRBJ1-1	CASSEVVNTEAFF
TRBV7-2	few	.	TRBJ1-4	CASSLTAIPNEKLFF
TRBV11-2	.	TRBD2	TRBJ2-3	CASSSRGGGGTDTQYF
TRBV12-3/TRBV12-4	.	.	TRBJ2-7	CASSGGYSWEQYF
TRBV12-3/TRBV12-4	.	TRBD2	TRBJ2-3	CASAGVSTDTQYF
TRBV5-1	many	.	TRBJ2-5	CASSLGGTQETQYF
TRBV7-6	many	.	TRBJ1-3	CASSLRGAGNTIYF
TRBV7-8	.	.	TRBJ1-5	CASSLLRQFTQPQHF
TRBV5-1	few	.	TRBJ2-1	CASSFSTAGANEQFF
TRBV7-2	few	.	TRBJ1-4	CASRVNPGSPNEKLFF
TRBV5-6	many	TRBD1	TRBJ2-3	CASSRTGTVPDTQYF
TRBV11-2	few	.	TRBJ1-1	CASRATLQGLVFF
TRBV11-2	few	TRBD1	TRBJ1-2	CASRPTGLYGYTF
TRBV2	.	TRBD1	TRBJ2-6	CASRSIRTGRYSGANVLTF
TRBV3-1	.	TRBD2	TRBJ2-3	CASSQVGTSDTQYF
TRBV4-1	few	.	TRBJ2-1	CASSPSGNEQFF